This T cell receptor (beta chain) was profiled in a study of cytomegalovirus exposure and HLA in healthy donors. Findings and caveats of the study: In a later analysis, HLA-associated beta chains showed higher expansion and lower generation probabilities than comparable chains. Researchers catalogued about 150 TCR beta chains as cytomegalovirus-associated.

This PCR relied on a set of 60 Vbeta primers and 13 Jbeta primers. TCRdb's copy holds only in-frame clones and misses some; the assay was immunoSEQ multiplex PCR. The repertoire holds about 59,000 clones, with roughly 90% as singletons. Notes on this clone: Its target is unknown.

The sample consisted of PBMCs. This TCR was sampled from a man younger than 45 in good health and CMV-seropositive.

The CDR3 reads CASSDSGRSETQYF. The CDR3 DNA reads TGTGCCAGCAGCGACTCAGGGCGGTCAGAGACCCAGTACTTC. V gene TRBV11-3 combines with J gene TRBJ2-5; a weak D match, TRBD1 (5 bases). The CDR3 length is 14 residues. Germline CDR1 and CDR2: SGHNT and YENEEA. Trimming took off 5 bases at V and 4 bases at J, with 14 bases between the two ends.